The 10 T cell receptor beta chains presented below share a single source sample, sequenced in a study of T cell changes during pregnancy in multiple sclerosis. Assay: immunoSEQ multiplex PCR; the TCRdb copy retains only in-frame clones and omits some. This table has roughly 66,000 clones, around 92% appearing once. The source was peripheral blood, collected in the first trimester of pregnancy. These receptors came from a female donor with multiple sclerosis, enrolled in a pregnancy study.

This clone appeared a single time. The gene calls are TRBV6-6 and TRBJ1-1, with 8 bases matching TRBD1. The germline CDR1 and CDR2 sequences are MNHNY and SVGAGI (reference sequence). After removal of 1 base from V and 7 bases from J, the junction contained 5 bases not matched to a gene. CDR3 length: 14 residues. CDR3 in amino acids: CASSYYGQGGEAFF. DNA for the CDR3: TGTGCCAGCAGTTACTACGGACAGGGTGGTGAAGCTTTCTTT.

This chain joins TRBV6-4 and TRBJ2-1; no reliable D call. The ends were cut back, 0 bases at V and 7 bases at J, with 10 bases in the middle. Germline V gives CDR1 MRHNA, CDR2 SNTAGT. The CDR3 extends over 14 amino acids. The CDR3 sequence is CASSDSSETNEQFF. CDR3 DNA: TGTGCCAGCAGTGACTCAAGCGAAACGAATGAGCAGTTCTTC.

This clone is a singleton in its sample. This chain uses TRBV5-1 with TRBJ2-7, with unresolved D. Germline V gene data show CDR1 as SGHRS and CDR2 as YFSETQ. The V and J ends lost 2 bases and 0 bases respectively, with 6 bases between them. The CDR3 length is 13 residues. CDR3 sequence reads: CASSFSASYEQYF. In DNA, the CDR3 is TGCGCCAGCAGCTTCAGCGCCTCCTACGAGCAGTACTTC.

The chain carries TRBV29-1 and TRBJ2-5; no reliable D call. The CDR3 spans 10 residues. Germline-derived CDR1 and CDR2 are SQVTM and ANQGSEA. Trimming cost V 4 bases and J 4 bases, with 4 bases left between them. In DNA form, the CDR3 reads TGCAGCGTTGCGGTAGAGACCCAGTACTTC. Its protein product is CSVAVETQYF.

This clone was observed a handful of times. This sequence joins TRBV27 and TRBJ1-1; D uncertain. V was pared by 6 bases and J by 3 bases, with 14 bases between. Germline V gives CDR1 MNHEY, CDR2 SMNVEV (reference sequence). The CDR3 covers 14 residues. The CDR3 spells CASSLDMRDTEAFF. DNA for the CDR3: TGTGCCAGCAGCCTAGACATGCGGGACACTGAAGCTTTCTTT.

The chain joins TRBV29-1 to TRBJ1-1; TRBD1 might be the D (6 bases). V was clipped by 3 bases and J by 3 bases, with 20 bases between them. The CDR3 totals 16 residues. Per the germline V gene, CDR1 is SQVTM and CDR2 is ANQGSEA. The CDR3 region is CSVEGHRDNTYTEAFF. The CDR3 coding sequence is TGCAGCGTTGAGGGCCACCGGGACAACACATACACTGAAGCTTTCTTT.

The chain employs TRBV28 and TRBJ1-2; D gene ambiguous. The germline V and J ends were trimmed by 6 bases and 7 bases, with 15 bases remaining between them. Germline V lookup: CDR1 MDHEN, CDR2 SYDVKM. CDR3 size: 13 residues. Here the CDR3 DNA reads TGTGCCAGCAGGCGGAGAAACCGTCTTGGCTACACCTTC. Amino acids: CASRRRNRLGYTF.

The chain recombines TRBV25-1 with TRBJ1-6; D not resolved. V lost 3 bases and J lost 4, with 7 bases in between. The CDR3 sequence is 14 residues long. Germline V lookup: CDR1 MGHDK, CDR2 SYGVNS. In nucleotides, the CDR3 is TGTGCCAGCAGTGAGGGAGATTATAATTCACCCCTCCACTTT. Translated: CASSEGDYNSPLHF.

The CDR3 DNA is TGCGCCAGCAGCTTGGCACTGGGAAACACCATATATTTT. Protein sequence: CASSLALGNTIYF. The chain carries TRBV5-1 and TRBJ1-3; D is uncertain. Trimming stripped 0 bases from V and 4 bases from J, with 5 bases between. Germline V CDR1 and CDR2: SGHRS, YFSETQ. The CDR3 is 13 amino acids.

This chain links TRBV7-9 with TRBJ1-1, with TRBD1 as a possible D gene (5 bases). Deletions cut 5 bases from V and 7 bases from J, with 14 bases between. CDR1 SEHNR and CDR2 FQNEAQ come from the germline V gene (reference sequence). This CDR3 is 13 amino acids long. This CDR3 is CASSPAGGLEAFF. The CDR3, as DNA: TGTGCCAGCAGCCCCGCGGGGGGACTTGAAGCTTTCTTT.